This T cell receptor (beta chain) was recorded in a study of shared clonotypes between healthy human individuals. This CDR3 comprises 12 residues. With 2 bases removed from V and 10 bases from J, the gap between germline ends came to 9 bases. CDR1 KGHSH and CDR2 LQKENI come from the germline V gene. The assay was carried out at the deep level. The data were produced by immunoSEQ multiplex PCR, yet TCRdb's version contains in-frame clones alone and is incomplete. The data show 950,000 to 1,100,000 clones, about 75% seen once. The donor population consisted of healthy HIV-negative adults with no recent acute infections or vaccinations.

V is TRBV18 and J is TRBJ2-4, with D unclear. Input material: memory CD4+ T cells sorted from blood. As for subset: CD45RA-negative fraction. The clonotype comes from a man between 18 and 29 years old in good health. The DNA of the CDR3 is TGTGCCAGCTCACCAGGTCGCCCAATTCAGTACTTC. Amino acids: CASSPGRPIQYF.